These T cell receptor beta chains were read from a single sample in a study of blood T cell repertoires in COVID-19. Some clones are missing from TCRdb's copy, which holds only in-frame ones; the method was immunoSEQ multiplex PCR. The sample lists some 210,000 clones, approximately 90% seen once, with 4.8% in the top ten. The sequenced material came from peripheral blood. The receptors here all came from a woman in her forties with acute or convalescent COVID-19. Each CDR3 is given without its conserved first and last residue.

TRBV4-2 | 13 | ASSQDGRRATEAF
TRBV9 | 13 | ASSEGPRGPDTQY
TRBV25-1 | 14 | ASSDSAEGPNYGYT
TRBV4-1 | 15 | ASSQDLGQGGSHGYT
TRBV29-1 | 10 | SVLRQGEGYT
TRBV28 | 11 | ASTGGSGNTIY
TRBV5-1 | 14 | ASSSGTGGYYTEAF
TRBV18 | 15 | ASSPMDSATNTGELF
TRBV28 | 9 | ASRSETEAF
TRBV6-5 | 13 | ASRKQQGWFYGYT
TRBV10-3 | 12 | ATHSSGSTDTQY
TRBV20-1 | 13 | SASQGAGVDTEAF
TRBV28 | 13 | ASSLGTGARQPQH
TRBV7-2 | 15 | ASSLFPSGLAKNIQY
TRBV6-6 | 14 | ASKLPYRGLQETQY
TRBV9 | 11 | ASSTWTGTEAF
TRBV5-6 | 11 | ASSFVRGSGYT
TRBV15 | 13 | ATSRGDRSTSPLH
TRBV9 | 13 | ASSVVSGGGETQY
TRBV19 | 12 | ASSRGGRVTEAF
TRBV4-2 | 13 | ASSQDVTSQETQY
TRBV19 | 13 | ASSTSSGGARSLF